The 17 T cell receptor beta chains below all came from one sample that was sequenced in a study of shared clonotypes between healthy human individuals. Sequencing was performed with immunoSEQ multiplex PCR; in TCRdb, only in-frame clones are kept and a portion is missing. The sample shows millions of clones, just over 90% of them seen only once. Sample: naive CD4+ T cells sorted from blood. Documented subset: CD45RA+ positively selected. The receptors were sampled from a man between 18 and 35 years old in good health.

The chain carries TRBV30 and TRBJ1-5, with a possible D match to TRBD1 (6 bases). The germline V and J ends were trimmed by 7 bases and 1 base, with 11 bases remaining between them. The CDR3 runs to 13 residues. CDR1 GTSNPN and CDR2 SVGIG come from the germline V gene (reference sequence). This CDR3 is CAFAGESNQPQHF. In nucleotides, the CDR3 is TGTGCCTTCGCAGGGGAAAGCAATCAGCCCCAGCATTTT.

V usage is TRBV5-1 and J usage is TRBJ1-4; 7 nucleotides agree with TRBD1. The CDR3 is made up of 15 amino acids. The V gene end was trimmed by 4 bases and the J gene end by 1 base; junction bases not matched to a gene: 4. CDR1 SGHRS and CDR2 YFSETQ come from the germline V gene. The CDR3 protein is CASSSQGETNEKLFF. As DNA, the CDR3 is TGCGCCAGCAGCAGTCAGGGGGAAACTAATGAAAAACTGTTTTTT. The variable domain in full, completed from reference TRBV5-1 and TRBJ1-4, reads KAGVTQTPRYLIKTRGQQVTLSCSPISGHRSVSWYQQTPGQGLQFLFEYFSETQRNKGNFPGRFSGRQFSNSRSEMNVSTLELGDSALYLCASSSQGETNEKLFFGSGTQLSVL.

The gene calls are TRBV5-1 and TRBJ2-3, with TRBD2 matching over 10 bases. Germline V gives CDR1 SGHRS, CDR2 YFSETQ. This CDR3 is built from 18 residues. With V trimmed by 0 bases and J by 0 bases, 7 bases remained unmatched. The DNA for the CDR3 is TGCGCCAGCAGCTTGGTAGGGACTAGCGCTTATAGCACAGATACGCAGTATTTT. Amino acids: CASSLVGTSAYSTDTQYF. Looking up the rest from reference TRBV5-1 and TRBJ2-3 gives the full variable domain: KAGVTQTPRYLIKTRGQQVTLSCSPISGHRSVSWYQQTPGQGLQFLFEYFSETQRNKGNFPGRFSGRQFSNSRSEMNVSTLELGDSALYLCASSLVGTSAYSTDTQYFGPGTRLTVL.

A remark on this clone: Additional DNA sequences in this sample encode the identical CDR3. J is TRBJ1-4 and V is TRBV10-3, with D hard to call. Trimming shortened V by 0 bases and J by 3 bases, and 8 bases separated the two germline ends. The CDR3 sequence is 15 residues long. Germline V gene data show CDR1 as ENHRY and CDR2 as SYGVKD. This CDR3 reads CAISESGGSNEKLFF. CDR3 DNA: TGTGCCATCAGTGAGTCGGGAGGGTCTAATGAAAAACTGTTTTTT.

The chain recombines TRBV28 with TRBJ1-3; TRBD1 is a possible D gene (6 bases). Per germline, CDR1 MDHEN and CDR2 SYDVKM. The CDR3 spans 16 residues. Trimming took 5 bases from V and 0 from J, leaving 14 bases between them. The CDR3 is CASSVGGASSGNTIYF. The DNA of the CDR3 is TGTGCCAGCAGTGTGGGGGGGGCCAGCTCTGGAAACACCATATATTTT.

The chain recombines TRBV27 with TRBJ2-5, with a weak D call TRBD2 (5 bases). This CDR3 region has 14 residues. The germline V and J ends were trimmed by 6 bases and 4 bases, with 15 bases remaining between them. Germline CDR1 and CDR2: MNHEY and SMNVEV (reference sequence). This CDR3 is CASSQRTSGETQYF. CDR3 DNA: TGTGCCAGCAGCCAACGGACTTCTGGAGAGACCCAGTACTTC.

The rearrangement joins TRBV6-1 to TRBJ2-5, with D perhaps matching TRBD1 (5 bases). Germline V gene sequence: CDR1 MNHNS, CDR2 SASEGT. This CDR3 comprises 12 residues. The ends were cut back, 6 bases at V and 3 bases at J, with 8 bases in the middle. The CDR3, as DNA: TGTGCCAGCAGGGCAGGGAAAGAGACCCAGTACTTC. Its translation is CASRAGKETQYF.

The chain links TRBV18 to TRBJ2-7; 9 nucleotides match TRBD1. Germline CDR1 and CDR2: KGHSH and LQKENI. With V trimmed by 5 bases and J by 3 bases, 8 bases remained unmatched. This CDR3 region has 15 residues. The CDR3 DNA reads TGTGCCAGCTCATTATCTGGGACAGGGCGCTACGAGCAGTACTTC. Protein: CASSLSGTGRYEQYF.

The rearrangement uses TRBV5-1 and TRBJ2-5; 7 nucleotides match TRBD1. The CDR3 is made up of 14 amino acids. V lost 5 bases, J lost 4 bases, and 8 bases stayed unmatched. Germline V lookup: CDR1 SGHRS, CDR2 YFSETQ. CDR3 DNA: TGCGCCAGCAGTACGGGACAGCCACGAGAGACCCAGTACTTC. Protein product: CASSTGQPRETQYF. Filled out from reference TRBV5-1 and TRBJ2-5, the complete variable domain reads KAGVTQTPRYLIKTRGQQVTLSCSPISGHRSVSWYQQTPGQGLQFLFEYFSETQRNKGNFPGRFSGRQFSNSRSEMNVSTLELGDSALYLCASSTGQPRETQYFGPGTRLLVL.

The chain carries TRBV10-3 and TRBJ2-5; 7 bases match TRBD1. Losses at the gene ends were 7 bases for V and 5 bases for J; bases not matched to a gene: 7. This CDR3 contains 13 residues. From germline, CDR1 is ENHRY and CDR2 SYGVKD. The DNA for the CDR3 is TGTGCCATCAAGGGGGCGATGAGTGAGACCCAGTACTTC. This gives the protein CAIKGAMSETQYF.

A note on this clone: Other DNA sequences in the same sample also yield this CDR3. The chain carries TRBV5-6 and TRBJ2-3; D remains unclear. V was clipped by 0 bases and J by 4 bases, with 12 bases between them. The CDR3 spans 15 residues. In germline, CDR1 is SGHDT, CDR2 YYEEEE. The CDR3 reads CASSLGQVWADTQYF. Here the CDR3 DNA reads TGTGCCAGCAGCTTGGGGCAGGTTTGGGCAGATACGCAGTATTTT.

As for this clone: A read error may produce the germline difference seen at one junction end. This same CDR3 is encoded by further DNA sequences in the sample. In nucleotides, the CDR3 is TGTGCTAGCAGCTTAGGCTTAGCGGGGCCCACAGATACGCAGTATTTT. Protein product: CASSLGLAGPTDTQYF. J is TRBJ2-3 and V is TRBV7-7; TRBD2 agrees at 8 bases. CDR3 length: 16 amino acids. Per germline, CDR1 SSHAT and CDR2 FNYEAQ (reference sequence).

A word on this clone: At one end, the junction sequence differs from germline, possibly due to a read error. V usage is TRBV28 and J usage is TRBJ1-3, with TRBD1 identical over 9 bases. CDR1 is MDHEN, CDR2 SYDVKM, per germline. The length of the CDR3 is 12 residues. Here the CDR3 reads CASSSVGTGFDF. In DNA, the CDR3 is TGTGCCAGCAGTTCCGTCGGGACAGGGTTCGATTTT.

The V call is TRBV7-9, the J call TRBJ1-4, with D tentatively TRBD1 (6 bases). Trimming removed 5 bases at V and 4 bases at J, with 14 bases between. The CDR3 length is 15 residues. Germline-derived CDR1 and CDR2 are SEHNR and FQNEAQ (reference sequence). The CDR3 region has the DNA TGTGCCAGCAGCCGAGGACAGTTGTTTAATGAAAAACTGTTTTTT. This encodes CASSRGQLFNEKLFF.

To note about this clone: Distinct nucleotide sequences in the sample also encode this CDR3. The chain carries TRBV5-6 and TRBJ1-4; 7 bases map to TRBD1. The CDR3 runs 15 residues. CDR1 and CDR2 (germline): SGHDT, YYEEEE. V lost 0 bases and J lost 7; bases outside the gene matches: 6. The CDR3 DNA sequence: TGTGCCAGCAGCTTGGGTAGGGGGCTAGGTGAAAAACTGTTTTTT. This translates into CASSLGRGLGEKLFF.

This chain uses TRBV10-3 with TRBJ2-7, with a possible D match to TRBD2 (6 bases). This CDR3 is 11 amino acids long. V gave up 8 bases and J gave up 5 bases, with 10 bases separating them. Germline lookup yields CDR1 ENHRY and CDR2 SYGVKD. CDR3 nucleotide sequence: TGTGCCATCGGGACTTTCAACGAGCAGTACTTC. Translation gives CAIGTFNEQYF.

This sequence joins TRBV27 and TRBJ2-5; the D is unclear. Germline V gives CDR1 MNHEY, CDR2 SMNVEV (reference sequence). CDR3 length: 14 residues. V was trimmed by 0 bases and J by 4 bases, leaving 9 bases between them. CDR3 nucleotide sequence: TGTGCCAGCAGTTTATCGAGTATGGGAGAGACCCAGTACTTC. Amino acids: CASSLSSMGETQYF.